This TCR beta chain derives from a study of cytomegalovirus exposure and HLA in healthy donors. Germline assignment: CDR1 SGHTS and CDR2 YDEGEE. The CDR3 covers 15 residues. V lost 1 base, J lost 0 bases, and 10 bases lay in between. As concerns this clone: Its cognate antigen is unknown.

Primers included in the PCR were 60 Vbeta and 13 Jbeta primers. Assay used: immunoSEQ multiplex PCR; TCRdb lists only in-frame clones, some missing. In the table there are approximately 70,000 clones, roughly 76% of which are singletons. Findings and caveats of the study: Earlier analysis yielded a pattern in which most TCR beta V segments were productive about 90% or about 30% of the time. HLA allele associations emerged for around 15,000 TCR beta sequences in a later analysis, at 0.05 false discovery rate. Available immune exposure information covered CMV serostatus only.

V gene TRBV5-8 combines with J gene TRBJ1-1, with a weak D call TRBD1 (6 bases). Sequenced input: PBMCs. This receptor was identified in a man between 60 and 75 years old in good health and CMV-seropositive. CDR3 bases: TGTGCCAGCAGCTTGTCAGGGGTGATGAACACTGAAGCTTTCTTT. Translating gives CASSLSGVMNTEAFF.